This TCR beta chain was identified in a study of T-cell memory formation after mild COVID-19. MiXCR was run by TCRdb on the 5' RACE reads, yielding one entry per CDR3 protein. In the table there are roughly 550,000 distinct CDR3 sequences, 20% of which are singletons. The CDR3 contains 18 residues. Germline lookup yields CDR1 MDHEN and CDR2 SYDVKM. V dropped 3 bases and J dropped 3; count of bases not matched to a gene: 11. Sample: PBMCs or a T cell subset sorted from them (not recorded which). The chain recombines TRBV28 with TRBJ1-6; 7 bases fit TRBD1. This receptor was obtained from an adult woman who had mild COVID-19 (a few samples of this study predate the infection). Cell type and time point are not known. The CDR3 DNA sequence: TGTGCCAGCAGTTTTCCCTCGGGACAGCTCTTCTATAATTCACCCCTCCACTTT. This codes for CASSFPSGQLFYNSPLHF.